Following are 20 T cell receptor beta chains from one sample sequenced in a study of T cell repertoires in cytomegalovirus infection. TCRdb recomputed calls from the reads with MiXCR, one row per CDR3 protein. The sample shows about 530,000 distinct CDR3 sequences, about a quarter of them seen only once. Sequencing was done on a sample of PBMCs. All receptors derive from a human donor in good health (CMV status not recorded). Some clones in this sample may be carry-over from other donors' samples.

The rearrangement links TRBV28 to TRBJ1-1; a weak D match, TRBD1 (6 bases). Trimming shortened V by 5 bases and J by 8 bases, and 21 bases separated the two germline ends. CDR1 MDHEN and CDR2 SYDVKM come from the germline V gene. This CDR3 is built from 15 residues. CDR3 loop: CASSQPRGRNREAFF. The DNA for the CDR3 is TGTGCCAGCAGTCAACCCAGGGGCCGGAACAGGGAAGCTTTCTTT.

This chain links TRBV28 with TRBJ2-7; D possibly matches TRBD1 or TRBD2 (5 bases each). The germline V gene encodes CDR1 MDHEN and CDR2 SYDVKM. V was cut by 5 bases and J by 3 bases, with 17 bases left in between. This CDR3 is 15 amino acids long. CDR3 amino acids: CASSARDGVNYEQYF. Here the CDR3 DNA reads TGTGCCAGCAGTGCCCGGGACGGTGTTAACTACGAGCAGTACTTC.

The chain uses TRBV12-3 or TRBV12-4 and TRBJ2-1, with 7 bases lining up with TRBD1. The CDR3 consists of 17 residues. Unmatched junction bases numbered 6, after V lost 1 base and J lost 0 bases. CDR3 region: CASSLERGGSSYNEQFF. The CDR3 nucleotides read TGTGCCAGCAGTTTAGAAAGAGGGGGCAGCTCCTACAATGAGCAGTTCTTC.

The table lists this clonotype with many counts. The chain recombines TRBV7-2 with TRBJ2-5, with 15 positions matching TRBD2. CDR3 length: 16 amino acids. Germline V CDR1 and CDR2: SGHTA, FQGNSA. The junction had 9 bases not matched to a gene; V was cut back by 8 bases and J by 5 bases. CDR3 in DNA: TGTGCCAGCGAAAAGGGGGGACTAGCGGGAGGTGAGACCCAGTACTTC. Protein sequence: CASEKGGLAGGETQYF. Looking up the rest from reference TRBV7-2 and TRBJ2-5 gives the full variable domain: GAGVSQSPSNKVTEKGKDVELRCDPISGHTALYWYRQSLGQGLEFLIYFQGNSAPDKSGLPSDRFSAERTGGSVSTLTIQRTQQEDSAVYLCASEKGGLAGGETQYFGPGTRLLVL.

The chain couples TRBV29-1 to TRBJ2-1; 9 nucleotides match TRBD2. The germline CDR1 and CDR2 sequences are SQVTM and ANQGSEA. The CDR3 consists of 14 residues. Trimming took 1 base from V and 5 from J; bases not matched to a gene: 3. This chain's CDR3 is CSVEGTSANNEQFF. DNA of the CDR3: TGCAGCGTTGAAGGGACTAGCGCGAACAATGAGCAGTTCTTC.

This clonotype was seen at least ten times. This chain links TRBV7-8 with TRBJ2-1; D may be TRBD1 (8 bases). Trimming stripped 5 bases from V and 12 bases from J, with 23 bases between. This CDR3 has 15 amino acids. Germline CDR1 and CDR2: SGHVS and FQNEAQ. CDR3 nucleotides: TGTGCCAGCAGCCCGCGACAGGGGTTGGGGAGGGGGCAGTTCTTC. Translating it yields CASSPRQGLGRGQFF.

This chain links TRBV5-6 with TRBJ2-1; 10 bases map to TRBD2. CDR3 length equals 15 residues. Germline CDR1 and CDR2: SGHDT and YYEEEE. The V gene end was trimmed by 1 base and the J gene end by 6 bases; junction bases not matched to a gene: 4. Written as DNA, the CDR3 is TGTGCCAGCAGCTTGTACAGCGGGAGGGCCAATGAGCAGTTCTTC. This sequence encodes CASSLYSGRANEQFF.

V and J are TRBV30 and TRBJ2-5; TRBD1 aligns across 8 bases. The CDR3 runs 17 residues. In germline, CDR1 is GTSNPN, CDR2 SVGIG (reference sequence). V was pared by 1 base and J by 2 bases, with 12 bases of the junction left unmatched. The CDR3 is CAWSGATRTGLQETQYF. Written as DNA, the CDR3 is TGTGCCTGGAGTGGAGCTACGCGGACAGGGCTTCAAGAGACCCAGTACTTC.

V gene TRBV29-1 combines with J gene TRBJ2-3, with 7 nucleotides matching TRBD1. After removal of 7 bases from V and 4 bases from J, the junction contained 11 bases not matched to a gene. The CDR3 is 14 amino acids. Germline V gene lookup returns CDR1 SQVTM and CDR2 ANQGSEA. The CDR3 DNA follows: TGCAGCGCTACCGGGACAGTTTCGCCAGATACGCAGTATTTT. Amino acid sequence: CSATGTVSPDTQYF.

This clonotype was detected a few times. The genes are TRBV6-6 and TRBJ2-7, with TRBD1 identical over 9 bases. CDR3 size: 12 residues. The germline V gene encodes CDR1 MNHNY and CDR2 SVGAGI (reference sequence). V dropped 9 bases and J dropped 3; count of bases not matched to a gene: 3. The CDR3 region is CASETGGYEQYF. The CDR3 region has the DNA TGTGCCAGTGAGACAGGGGGCTACGAGCAGTACTTC.

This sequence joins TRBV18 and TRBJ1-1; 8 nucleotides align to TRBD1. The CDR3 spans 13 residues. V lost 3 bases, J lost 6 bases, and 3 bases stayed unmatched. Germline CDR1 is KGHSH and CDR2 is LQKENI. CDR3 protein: CASSPDREAEAFF. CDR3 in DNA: TGTGCCAGCTCACCGGACAGGGAGGCTGAAGCTTTCTTT. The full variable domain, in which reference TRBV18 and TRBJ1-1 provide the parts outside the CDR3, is NAGVMQNPRHLVRRRGQEARLRCSPMKGHSHVYWYRQLPEEGLKFMVYLQKENIIDESGMPKERFSAEFPKEGPSILRIQQVVRGDSAAYFCASSPDREAEAFFGQGTRLTVV.

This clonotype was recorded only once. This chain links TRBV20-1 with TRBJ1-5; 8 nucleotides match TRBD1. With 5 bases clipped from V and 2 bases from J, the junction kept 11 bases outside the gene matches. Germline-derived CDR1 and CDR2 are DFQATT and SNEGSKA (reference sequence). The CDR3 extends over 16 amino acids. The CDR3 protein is CSASTNTGGRNQPQHF. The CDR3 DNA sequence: TGCAGTGCTTCCACGAATACAGGGGGTCGCAATCAGCCCCAGCATTTT.

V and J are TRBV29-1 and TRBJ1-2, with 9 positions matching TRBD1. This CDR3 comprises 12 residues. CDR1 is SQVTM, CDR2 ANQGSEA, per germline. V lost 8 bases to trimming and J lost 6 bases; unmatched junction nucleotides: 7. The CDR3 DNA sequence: TGCAGCAGCCGGGACAGGGCCCATGGCTACACCTTC. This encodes CSSRDRAHGYTF.

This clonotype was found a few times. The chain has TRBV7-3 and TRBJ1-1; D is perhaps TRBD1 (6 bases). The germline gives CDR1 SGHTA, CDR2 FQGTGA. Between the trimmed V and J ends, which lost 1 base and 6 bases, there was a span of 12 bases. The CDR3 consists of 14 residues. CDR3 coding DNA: TGTGCCAGCAGCTTAAAGGGGGGATTCCCTGAAGCTTTCTTT. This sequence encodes CASSLKGGFPEAFF.

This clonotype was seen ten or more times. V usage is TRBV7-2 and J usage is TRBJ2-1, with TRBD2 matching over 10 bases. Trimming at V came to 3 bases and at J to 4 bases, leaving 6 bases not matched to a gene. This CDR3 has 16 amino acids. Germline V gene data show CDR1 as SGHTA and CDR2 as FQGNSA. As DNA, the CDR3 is TGTGCCAGCAGCTTGGGCCCGACTAGCGGGTACAATGAGCAGTTCTTC. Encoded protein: CASSLGPTSGYNEQFF.

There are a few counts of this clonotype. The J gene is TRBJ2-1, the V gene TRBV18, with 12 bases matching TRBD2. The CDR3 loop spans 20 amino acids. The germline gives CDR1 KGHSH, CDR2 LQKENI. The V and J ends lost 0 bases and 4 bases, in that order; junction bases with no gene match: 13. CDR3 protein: CASSPPRLAGDRTIYNEQFF. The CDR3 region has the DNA TGTGCCAGCTCACCACCGAGACTAGCGGGAGACCGAACCATTTACAATGAGCAGTTCTTC.

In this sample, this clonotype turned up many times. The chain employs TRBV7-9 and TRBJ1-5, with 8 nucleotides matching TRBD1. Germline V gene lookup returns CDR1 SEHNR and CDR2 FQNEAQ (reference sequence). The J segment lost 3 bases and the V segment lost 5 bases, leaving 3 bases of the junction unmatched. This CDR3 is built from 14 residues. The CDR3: CASSPGQDNQPQHF. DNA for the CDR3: TGTGCCAGCAGCCCGGGACAGGACAATCAGCCCCAGCATTTT.

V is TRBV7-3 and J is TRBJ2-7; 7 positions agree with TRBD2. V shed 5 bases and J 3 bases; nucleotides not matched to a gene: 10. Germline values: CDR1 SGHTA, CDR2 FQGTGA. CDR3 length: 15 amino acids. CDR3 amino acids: CASSLEFVAGYEQYF. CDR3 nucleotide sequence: TGTGCCAGCAGCCTCGAGTTTGTAGCGGGCTACGAGCAGTACTTC.

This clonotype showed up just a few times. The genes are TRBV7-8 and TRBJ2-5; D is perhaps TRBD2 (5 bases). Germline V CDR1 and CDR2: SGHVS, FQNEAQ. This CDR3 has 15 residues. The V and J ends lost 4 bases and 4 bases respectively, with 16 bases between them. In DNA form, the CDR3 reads TGTGCCAGCAGCTCCAACCCAAGCGGCGGAGAGACCCAGTACTTC. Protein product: CASSSNPSGGETQYF.

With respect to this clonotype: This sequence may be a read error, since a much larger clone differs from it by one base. CDR3 coding DNA: TGTGCCAGCAGCACCCCAGGGGACTACAATGAGCGGTTCTTC. It specifies CASSTPGDYNERFF. The J gene is TRBJ2-1, the V gene TRBV7-2, with a tentative D call TRBD2 (7 bases). CDR3 size: 14 residues. Germline CDR1 and CDR2: SGHTA and FQGNSA.